A selection of T cell receptor beta chains follows, all from one sample in a study of shared clonotypes between healthy human individuals. Libraries were prepared by immunoSEQ multiplex PCR; TCRdb keeps only in-frame clonotypes and omits some of them. The sample carries just over 2,000,000 clones, 90% to 95% recorded once. Sequencing was performed on naive CD4+ T cells sorted from blood. These receptors all stem from a man in his late teens or twenties in good health. Each CDR3 is given with its conserved first and last residue. The D gene is left open where the match is weak. Size values are once, few and many counts, or a class for expanded clones, and some rows have none.

>.|TRBV6-6|TRBD1|TRBJ1-2
TGTGCCAGCAGTGGAGGACAGGGAGACTATGGCTACACCTTC
CASSGGQGDYGYTF
>.|TRBV28|TRBD1|TRBJ1-6
TGTGCCAGCAGTTTATACCCAGGGGGGCGCGGGGGTTCACCCCTCCACTTT
CASSLYPGGRGGSPLHF
>.|TRBV5-1|.|TRBJ1-1
TGCGCCAGCAGCATGGACAGACCCAACACTGAAGCTTTCTTT
CASSMDRPNTEAFF
>.|TRBV7-2|TRBD1|TRBJ1-6
TGTGCCAGCAGTTACGAACAGGGGGCGGGGAATTCACCCCTCCACTTT
CASSYEQGAGNSPLHF
>.|TRBV10-3|.|TRBJ1-3
TGTGCCATCAGTGAGTCCCAGGGAAACACCATATATTTT
CAISESQGNTIYF
>once|TRBV9|.|TRBJ1-1
TGTGCCAGCAGCGTTCCGCGGGGGAACACTGAAGCTTTCTTT
CASSVPRGNTEAFF
>.|TRBV7-8|TRBD1|TRBJ1-1
TGTGCCAGCAGCCACGGGACAGGGAACACTGAAGCTTTCTTT
CASSHGTGNTEAFF
>.|TRBV28|TRBD1|TRBJ2-7
TGTGCCAGCAGTTTACGACAGGGATCCTACGAGCAGTACTTC
CASSLRQGSYEQYF
>.|TRBV27|.|TRBJ2-1
TGTGCCAGCAGTCCGTCATGGCTCGGTGAGCAGTTCTTC
CASSPSWLGEQFF
>.|TRBV10-3|.|TRBJ2-7
TGTGCCATCAGTGCCGGTCGGGATGGGGCCGGCTACGAGCAGTACTTC
CAISAGRDGAGYEQYF
>.|TRBV30|.|TRBJ1-2
TGTGCCTGGAGTCCCCGACAAGATGGCTACACCTTC
CAWSPRQDGYTF
>.|TRBV2|TRBD2|TRBJ2-7
TGTGCCAGCAGGACACTAGCGGGGGGTACCGACTCCTACGAGCAGTACTTC
CASRTLAGGTDSYEQYF
>.|TRBV2|.|TRBJ1-1
TGTGCCAGCAGCCCAGATTGGACTGAAGCTTTCTTT
CASSPDWTEAFF
>.|TRBV7-9|TRBD1|TRBJ2-3
TGTGCCAGCAGCTCCGACAGGGACGCAGATACGCAGTATTTT
CASSSDRDADTQYF
>once|TRBV30|.|TRBJ1-2
TGTGCCTGGAGTGAGCACGGGTTATATGCCTACACCTTC
CAWSEHGLYAYTF
>.|TRBV30|.|TRBJ1-5
TGTGCCTGGAGTCCCAAGAGCAATCAGCCCCAGCATTTT
CAWSPKSNQPQHF
>.|TRBV5-1|.|TRBJ2-7
TGCGCCAGCAGTAGGGGAAAGTCGTACGAGCAGTACTTC
CASSRGKSYEQYF
>once|TRBV28|.|TRBJ1-5
TGTGCCAGCAGTTTCAACGGGGGCAGCAATCAGCCCCAGCATTTT
CASSFNGGSNQPQHF
>.|TRBV5-1|TRBD1|TRBJ1-5
TGCGCCAGCAGTCCTGACAGGGGTCGGAATCAGCCCCAGCATTTT
CASSPDRGRNQPQHF
>.|TRBV30|.|TRBJ2-5
TGTGCCTGGAGTGATAGGTTGGAGACCCAGTACTTC
CAWSDRLETQYF
>.|TRBV6-5|.|TRBJ2-3
TGTGCCAGCAGCCGGGGTGCTGGTGGGGAAAAGTATTTT
CASSRGAGGEKYF
>.|TRBV5-1|.|TRBJ1-3
TGCGCCAACAGACGGGACGGAAACACCATATATTTT
CANRRDGNTIYF
>.|TRBV6-1|.|TRBJ1-1
TGTGCCAGCAGTGATAAAGACTTAAGCACTGAAGCTTTCTTT
CASSDKDLSTEAFF
>.|TRBV5-1|TRBD1|TRBJ1-2
TGCGCCAGCAGCTTGGGCCAGGGGGCTAGCGGCTACACCTTC
CASSLGQGASGYTF
>.|TRBV6-1|.|TRBJ1-1
TGTGCCAGCAGTGAAAGGGGGGGAGGGAACACTGAAGCTTTCTTT
CASSERGGGNTEAFF
>few|TRBV6-6|.|TRBJ2-7
TGTGCCAGCAGTCGCCAGGGGATAATCGGGGACGAGCAGTACTTC
CASSRQGIIGDEQYF
>.|TRBV27|.|TRBJ2-7
TGTGCCAGCAGTTTTACAGGGAGTCACCACTACGAGCAGTACTTC
CASSFTGSHHYEQYF
>.|TRBV28|TRBD2|TRBJ2-1
TGTGCCAGCAGTTCTCTGGGGGGTGCGGGGGGACAATCCTACAATGAGCAGTTCTTC
CASSSLGGAGGQSYNEQFF
>once|TRBV2|.|TRBJ1-4
TGTGCCAGCAAGGCGGGGGTTAATGAAAAACTGTTTTTT
CASKAGVNEKLFF
>.|TRBV7-9|.|TRBJ1-2
TGTGCCAGCAGCTTCGTCTCGACAGGAATGGAGGGCTACACCTTC
CASSFVSTGMEGYTF
>.|TRBV28|TRBD1|TRBJ2-5
TGTGCCAGCAGGACAGGGGGCCGCCTTACCCAGTACTTC
CASRTGGRLTQYF
>.|TRBV28|.|TRBJ1-1
TGTGCCAGCAGTCTCCCAGGGGACAACACTGAAGCTTTCTTT
CASSLPGDNTEAFF
>.|TRBV4-1|TRBD1|TRBJ1-3
TGCGCCAGCAGCCAAGTAGGTACGGGACAGTCTGGAAACACCATATATTTT
CASSQVGTGQSGNTIYF
>.|TRBV19|.|TRBJ2-1
TGTGCCAGTAGTATAGGCCAGGGGGGGAATGAGCAGTTCTTC
CASSIGQGGNEQFF
>.|TRBV4-3|.|TRBJ2-5
TGCGCCAGCAGCCAAGCTCTGGGGGAGACCCAGTACTTC
CASSQALGETQYF
>.|TRBV6-1|.|TRBJ1-2
TGTGCCAGCAGTGAACTGTGGGGCTACACCTTC
CASSELWGYTF
>.|TRBV30|.|TRBJ1-4
TGTGCCTGGAGTGGGGGGGCGCACGAAAAACTGTTTTTT
CAWSGGAHEKLFF
>.|TRBV5-1|TRBD2|TRBJ2-1
TGCGCCAGCAGCCATAGCGGGAGCGATGAGCAGTTCTTC
CASSHSGSDEQFF
>.|TRBV7-6|TRBD1|TRBJ1-6
TGTGCCAGCAGCCGGACAGGTGCCTTAAATTCACCCCTCCACTTT
CASSRTGALNSPLHF
>.|TRBV6-1|.|TRBJ2-7
TGTGCCACCGGCCCTCTCTCCTACGAGCAGTACTTC
CATGPLSYEQYF
>.|TRBV5-1|TRBD1|TRBJ2-3
TGCGCCAGCAGCAAGAGGGACAGGGGACCAGATACGCAGTATTTT
CASSKRDRGPDTQYF
>.|TRBV29-1|.|TRBJ1-1
TGCAGCGGCAATGAGCCAGGGGAAGCTTTCTTT
CSGNEPGEAFF
>once|TRBV6-5|.|TRBJ1-6
TGTGCCAGCAGCCCCGGCCCGAATTCACCCCTCCACTTT
CASSPGPNSPLHF
>.|TRBV5-1|.|TRBJ1-4
TGCGCCAGCAGCACTGGGGGCACAGCAACTAATGAAAAACTGTTTTTT
CASSTGGTATNEKLFF
>.|TRBV27|.|TRBJ1-2
TGTGCCAGCAGTTTAATACCCCCCACGGGGGAAGGCTACACCTTC
CASSLIPPTGEGYTF
>.|TRBV30|.|TRBJ2-5
TGTGCCTGGAGTTGGACACAGGGAGAGACCCAGTACTTC
CAWSWTQGETQYF
>.|TRBV19|.|TRBJ2-7
TGTGCCAGTAGTATCGGTAGGGGGGGAGAGCAGTACTTC
CASSIGRGGEQYF
>.|TRBV2|.|TRBJ1-4
TGTGCCAGCGTCCGGACAGCAACTAATGAAAAACTGTTTTTT
CASVRTATNEKLFF